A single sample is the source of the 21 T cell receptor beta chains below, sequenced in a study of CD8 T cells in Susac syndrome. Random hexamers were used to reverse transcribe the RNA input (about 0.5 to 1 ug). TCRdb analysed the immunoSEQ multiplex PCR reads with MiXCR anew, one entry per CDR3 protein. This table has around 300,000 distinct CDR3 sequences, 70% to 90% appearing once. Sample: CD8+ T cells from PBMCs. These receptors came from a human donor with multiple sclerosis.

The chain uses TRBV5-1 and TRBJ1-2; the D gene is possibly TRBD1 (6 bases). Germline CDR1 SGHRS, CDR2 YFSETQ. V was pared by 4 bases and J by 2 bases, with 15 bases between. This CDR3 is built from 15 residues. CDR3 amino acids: CASSPQGKGNYGYTF. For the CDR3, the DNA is TGCGCCAGCAGCCCCCAGGGGAAAGGGAACTATGGCTACACCTTC.

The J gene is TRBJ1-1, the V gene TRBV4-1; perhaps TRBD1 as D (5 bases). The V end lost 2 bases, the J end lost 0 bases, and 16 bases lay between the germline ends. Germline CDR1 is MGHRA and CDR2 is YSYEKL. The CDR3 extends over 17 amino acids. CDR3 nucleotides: TGCGCCAGCAGCCAACCGGGGACCTTCGGAATGAACACTGAAGCTTTCTTT. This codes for CASSQPGTFGMNTEAFF.

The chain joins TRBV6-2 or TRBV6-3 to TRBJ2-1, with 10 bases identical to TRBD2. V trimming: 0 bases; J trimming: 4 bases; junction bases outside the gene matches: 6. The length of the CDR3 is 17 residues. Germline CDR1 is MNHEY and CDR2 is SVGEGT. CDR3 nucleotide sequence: TGTGCCAGCAGTTACTCCGGGACTAGCGTCCTATACAATGAGCAGTTCTTC. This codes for CASSYSGTSVLYNEQFF.

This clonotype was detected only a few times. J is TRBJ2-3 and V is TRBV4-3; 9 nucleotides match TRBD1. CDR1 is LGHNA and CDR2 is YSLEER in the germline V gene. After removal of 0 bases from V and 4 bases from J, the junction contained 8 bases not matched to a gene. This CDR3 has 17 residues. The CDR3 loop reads CASSQEPTGTGSDTQYF. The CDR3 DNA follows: TGCGCCAGCAGCCAAGAGCCCACGGGGACAGGGTCAGATACGCAGTATTTT.

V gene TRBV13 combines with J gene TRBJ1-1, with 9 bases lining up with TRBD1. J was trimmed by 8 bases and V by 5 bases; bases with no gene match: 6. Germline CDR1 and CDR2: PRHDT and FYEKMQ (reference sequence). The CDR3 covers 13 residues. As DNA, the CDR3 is TGTGCCAGCAGCCCCGACAGGGGGGGCGAAGCTTTCTTT. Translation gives CASSPDRGGEAFF.

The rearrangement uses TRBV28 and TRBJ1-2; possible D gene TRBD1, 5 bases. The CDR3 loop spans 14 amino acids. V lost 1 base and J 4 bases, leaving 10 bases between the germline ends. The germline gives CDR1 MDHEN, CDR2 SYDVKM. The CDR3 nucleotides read TGTGCCAGCAGTTTATATCAGGGCAGCTATGGCTACACCTTC. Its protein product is CASSLYQGSYGYTF.

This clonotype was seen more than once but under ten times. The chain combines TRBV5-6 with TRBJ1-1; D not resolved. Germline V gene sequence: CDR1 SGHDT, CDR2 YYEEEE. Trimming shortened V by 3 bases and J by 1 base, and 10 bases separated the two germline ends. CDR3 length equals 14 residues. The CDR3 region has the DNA TGTGCCAGCAGCTATGGCCCGGCGAACACTGAAGCTTTCTTT. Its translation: CASSYGPANTEAFF.

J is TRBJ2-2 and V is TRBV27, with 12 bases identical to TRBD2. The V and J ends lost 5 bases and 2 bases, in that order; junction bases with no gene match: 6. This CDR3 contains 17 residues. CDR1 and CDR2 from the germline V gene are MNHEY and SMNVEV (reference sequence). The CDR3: CASSPGTSGYNTGELFF. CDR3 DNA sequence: TGTGCCAGCAGTCCTGGGACTAGCGGGTACAACACCGGGGAGCTGTTTTTT.

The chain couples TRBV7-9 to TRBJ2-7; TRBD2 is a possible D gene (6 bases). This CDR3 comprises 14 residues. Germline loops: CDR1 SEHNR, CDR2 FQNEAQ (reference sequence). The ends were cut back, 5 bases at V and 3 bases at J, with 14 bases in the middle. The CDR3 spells CASSRGGTDYEQYF. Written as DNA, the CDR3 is TGTGCCAGCAGCAGAGGAGGGACGGACTACGAGCAGTACTTC.

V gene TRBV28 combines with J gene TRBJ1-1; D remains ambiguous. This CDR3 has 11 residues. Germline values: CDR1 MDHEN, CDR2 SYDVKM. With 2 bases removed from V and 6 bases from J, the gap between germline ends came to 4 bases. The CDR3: CASSLVAEAFF. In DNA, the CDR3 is TGTGCCAGCAGTTTAGTCGCTGAAGCTTTCTTT.

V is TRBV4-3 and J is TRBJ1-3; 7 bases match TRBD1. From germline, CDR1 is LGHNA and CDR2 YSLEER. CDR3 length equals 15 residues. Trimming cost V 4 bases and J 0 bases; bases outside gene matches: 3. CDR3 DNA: TGCGCCAGCAGCCCAGGGGGGGCCTCTGGAAACACCATATATTTT. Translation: CASSPGGASGNTIYF.

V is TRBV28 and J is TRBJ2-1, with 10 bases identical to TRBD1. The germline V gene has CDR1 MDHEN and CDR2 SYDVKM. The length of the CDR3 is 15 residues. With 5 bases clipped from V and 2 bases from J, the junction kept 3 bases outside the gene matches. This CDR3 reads CASSLDRGPYNEQFF. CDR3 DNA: TGTGCCAGCAGTCTTGACAGGGGGCCCTACAATGAGCAGTTCTTC.

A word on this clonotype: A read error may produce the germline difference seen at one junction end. Here the CDR3 DNA reads TGTGCCTGGAGTCACCCCGGGAGGCACCCGTTTAACAATGGGCAGTTCTTC. Translation: CAWSHPGRHPFNNGQFF. This chain links TRBV30 with TRBJ2-1; 7 bases agree with TRBD2. The CDR3 totals 17 residues. Germline CDR1 GTSNPN, CDR2 SVGIG (reference sequence).

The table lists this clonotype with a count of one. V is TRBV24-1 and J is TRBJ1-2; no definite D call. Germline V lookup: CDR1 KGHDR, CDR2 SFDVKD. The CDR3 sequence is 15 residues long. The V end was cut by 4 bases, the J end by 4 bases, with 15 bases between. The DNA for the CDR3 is TGTGCCACCAGTGAGGGCTGGGGAGCTCTCTATGGCTACACCTTC. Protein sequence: CATSEGWGALYGYTF.

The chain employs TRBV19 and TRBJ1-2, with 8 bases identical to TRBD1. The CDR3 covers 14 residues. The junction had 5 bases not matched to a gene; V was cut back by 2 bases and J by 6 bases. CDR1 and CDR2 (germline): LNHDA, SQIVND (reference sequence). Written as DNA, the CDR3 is TGTGCCAGTAGTATAACAGGGGGAGTCCATGGCTACACCTTC. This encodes CASSITGGVHGYTF.

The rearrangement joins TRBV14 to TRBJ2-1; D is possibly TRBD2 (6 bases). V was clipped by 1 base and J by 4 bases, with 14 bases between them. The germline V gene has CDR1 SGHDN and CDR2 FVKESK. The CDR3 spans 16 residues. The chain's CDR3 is CASSQAGSFGYNEQFF. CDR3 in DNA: TGTGCCAGCAGCCAAGCCGGGAGTTTCGGGTACAATGAGCAGTTCTTC. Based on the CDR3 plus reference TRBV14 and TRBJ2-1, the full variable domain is EAGVTQFPSHSVIEKGQTVTLRCDPISGHDNLYWYRRVMGKEIKFLLHFVKESKQDESGMPNNRFLAERTGGTYSTLKVQPAELEDSGVYFCASSQAGSFGYNEQFFGPGTRLTVL.

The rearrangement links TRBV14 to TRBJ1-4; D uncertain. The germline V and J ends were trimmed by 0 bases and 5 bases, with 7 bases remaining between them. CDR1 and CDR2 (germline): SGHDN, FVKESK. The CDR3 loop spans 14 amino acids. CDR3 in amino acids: CASSQDGPNEKLFF. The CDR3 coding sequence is TGTGCCAGCAGCCAAGACGGACCGAATGAAAAACTGTTTTTT.

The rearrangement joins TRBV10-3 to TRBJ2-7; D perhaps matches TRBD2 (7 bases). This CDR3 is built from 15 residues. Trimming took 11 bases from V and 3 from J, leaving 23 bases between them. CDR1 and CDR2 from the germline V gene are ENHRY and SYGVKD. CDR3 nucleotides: TGTGCCGCCAAGACAGGACTAGTCTCTCACTACGAGCAGTACTTC. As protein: CAAKTGLVSHYEQYF.

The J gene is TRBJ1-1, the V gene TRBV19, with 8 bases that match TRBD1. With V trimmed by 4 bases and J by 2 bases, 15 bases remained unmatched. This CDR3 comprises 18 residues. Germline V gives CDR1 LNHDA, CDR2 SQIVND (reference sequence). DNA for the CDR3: TGTGCCAGTAGTACTATCGATGGCAGGGGGCTGGAAAACACTGAAGCTTTCTTT. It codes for CASSTIDGRGLENTEAFF. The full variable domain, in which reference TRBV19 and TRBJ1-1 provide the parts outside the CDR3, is DGGITQSPKYLFRKEGQNVTLSCEQNLNHDAMYWYRQDPGQGLRLIYYSQIVNDFQKGDIAEGYSVSREKKESFPLTVTSAQKNPTAFYLCASSTIDGRGLENTEAFFGQGTRLTVV.

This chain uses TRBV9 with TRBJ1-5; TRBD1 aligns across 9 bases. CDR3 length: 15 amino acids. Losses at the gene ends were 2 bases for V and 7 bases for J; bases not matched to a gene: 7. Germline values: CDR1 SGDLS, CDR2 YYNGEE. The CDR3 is CASSVGTGFRQPQHF. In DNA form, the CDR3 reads TGTGCCAGCAGCGTTGGGACAGGGTTCAGACAGCCCCAGCATTTT.

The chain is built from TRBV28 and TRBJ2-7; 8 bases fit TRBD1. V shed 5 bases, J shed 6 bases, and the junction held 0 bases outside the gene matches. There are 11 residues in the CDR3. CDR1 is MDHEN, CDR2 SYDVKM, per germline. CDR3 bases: TGTGCCAGCAGTGACAGGGGCGAGCAGTACTTC. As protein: CASSDRGEQYF.